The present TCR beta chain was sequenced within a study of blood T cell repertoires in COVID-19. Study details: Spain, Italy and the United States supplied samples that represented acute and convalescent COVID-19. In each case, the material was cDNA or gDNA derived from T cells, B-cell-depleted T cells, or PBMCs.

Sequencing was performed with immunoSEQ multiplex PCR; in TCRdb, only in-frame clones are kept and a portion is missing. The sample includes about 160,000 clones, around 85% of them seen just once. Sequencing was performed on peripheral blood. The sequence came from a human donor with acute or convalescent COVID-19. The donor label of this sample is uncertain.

For the CDR3, the DNA is TGTGCCACCAGTGACCCCCAGGGGGCTTGGAACACTGAAGCTTTCTTT. It specifies CATSDPQGAWNTEAFF. This chain connects TRBV24-1 to TRBJ1-1, with TRBD1 matching 8 bases. The junction had 7 bases not matched to a gene; V was cut back by 4 bases and J by 1 base. The CDR3 loop spans 16 amino acids. The germline gives CDR1 KGHDR, CDR2 SFDVKD.